The 20 T cell receptor beta chains in this list originate from one sample, sequenced in a study of type 1 and type 2 diabetes patients. Genomic DNA was the PCR template. A primer set of 30 forward and 13 reverse primers amplified the CDR3. TCRdb re-called the multiplex PCR reads with MiXCR, one entry per CDR3 protein. The profile shows some 250,000 distinct CDR3 sequences, roughly 48% of them singletons. The material sequenced was peripheral blood mononuclear cells (PBMCs). These receptors all stem from a man aged 18 to 29 with type 2 diabetes.

CDR3 DNA sequence: TGTGCCAGTAGTATAGGGGGGGACTTGAACACTGAAGCTTTCTTT. As protein: CASSIGGDLNTEAFF. The chain recombines TRBV19 with TRBJ1-1; D may be TRBD1 (5 bases). Trimming took 1 base from V and 0 from J, leaving 9 bases between them. Germline CDR1 and CDR2: LNHDA and SQIVND (reference sequence). The CDR3 covers 15 residues. The full variable domain, its missing parts supplied by reference TRBV19 and TRBJ1-1, is DGGITQSPKYLFRKEGQNVTLSCEQNLNHDAMYWYRQDPGQGLRLIYYSQIVNDFQKGDIAEGYSVSREKKESFPLTVTSAQKNPTAFYLCASSIGGDLNTEAFFGQGTRLTVV.

This clonotype has a handful of counts. The rearrangement uses TRBV6-1 and TRBJ2-7; 9 bases align to TRBD2. J lost 4 bases, V lost 5 bases, and 15 bases had no gene match. Germline CDR1 reads MNHNS; CDR2 reads SASEGT. The CDR3 covers 17 residues. The CDR3, as DNA: TGTGCCAGCAGTCCCTACCCCGGACTAGCGACACTTTACGAGCAGTACTTC. Its translation: CASSPYPGLATLYEQYF.

The chain has TRBV19 and TRBJ2-7; D not resolved. V lost 11 bases, J lost 4 bases, and 18 bases lay in between. Germline V gives CDR1 LNHDA, CDR2 SQIVND (reference sequence). This CDR3 is built from 13 residues. CDR3 DNA: TGTGCCTGTTCGCTTGGCAGCCCTTACGAGCAGTACTTC. Residues: CACSLGSPYEQYF.

The chain links TRBV2 to TRBJ2-1, with 8 bases that match TRBD2. Germline CDR1 and CDR2: SNHLY and FYNNEI. J gave up 6 bases and V 6 bases, and 10 bases lay outside the gene matches. The CDR3 totals 15 residues. The CDR3 DNA reads as TGTGCCAGCAGCCTTCAGCGGGAGATATCCAATGAGCAGTTCTTC. The encoded protein is CASSLQREISNEQFF.

This clonotype turned up a few times. The chain is built from TRBV3-1 and TRBJ1-1, with D perhaps matching TRBD1 (5 bases). V was shortened by 0 bases and J by 3 bases, with 11 bases between the two germline ends. Germline values: CDR1 LGHDT, CDR2 YNNKEL (reference sequence). The CDR3 consists of 15 residues. CDR3 nucleotide sequence: TGTGCCAGCAGCCAAGATATCGGCAGGGACACTGAAGCTTTCTTT. Its protein product is CASSQDIGRDTEAFF.

The J gene is TRBJ2-5, the V gene TRBV6-5; 9 bases align to TRBD1. With 6 bases clipped from V and 7 bases from J, the junction kept 9 bases outside the gene matches. The CDR3 contains 14 residues. CDR1 and CDR2 (germline): MNHEY, SVGAGI. CDR3 protein: CASRTSGTGMTQYF. CDR3 nucleotides: TGTGCCAGCAGAACGTCCGGGACAGGGATGACCCAGTACTTC.

V gene TRBV9 combines with J gene TRBJ2-3, with D possibly TRBD2 on 7 matching bases. Germline V gene data show CDR1 as SGDLS and CDR2 as YYNGEE. The V end lost 0 bases, the J end lost 3 bases, and 11 bases lay between the germline ends. The CDR3 is 15 amino acids. This CDR3 is CASSVGRGHTDTQYF. The CDR3 DNA reads TGTGCCAGCAGCGTAGGGCGGGGGCATACAGATACGCAGTATTTT.

On this clonotype: A junction end diverges from the germline sequence, so it may reflect a read error. This sequence joins TRBV15 and TRBJ2-3, with 7 bases lining up with TRBD1. Germline CDR1 is LNHNV and CDR2 is YYDKDF (reference sequence). The CDR3 has 14 residues. In nucleotides, the CDR3 is TGTGCCGCCAGCAGAGACAGGGACACAGATACGCAGTATTTT. It translates to CAASRDRDTDTQYF.

In this sample, this clonotype turned up many times. The chain links TRBV10-3 to TRBJ2-3; D perhaps matches TRBD2 (5 bases). The ends were cut back, 0 bases at V and 2 bases at J, with 6 bases in the middle. The CDR3 loop spans 14 amino acids. The germline V gene has CDR1 ENHRY and CDR2 SYGVKD. CDR3 sequence (DNA): TGTGCCATCAGTGAGTCGACTAACACAGATACGCAGTATTTT. Protein product: CAISESTNTDTQYF.

The CDR3 here is CASSPGQGMLGSTF. CDR3 nucleotide sequence: TGTGCCAGCAGTCCTGGACAGGGGATGCTTGGATCCACCTTC. The V and J genes are TRBV4-2 and TRBJ1-2, with TRBD1 matching over 9 bases. Germline V gene data show CDR1 as LGHNA and CDR2 as YNFKEQ. This CDR3 has 14 residues. Trimming took 6 bases from V and 13 from J; bases not matched to a gene: 15.

The V gene is TRBV4-3, the J gene TRBJ1-2; no reliable D call. From germline, CDR1 is LGHNA and CDR2 YSLEER. This CDR3 contains 14 residues. With 1 base removed from V and 4 bases from J, the gap between germline ends came to 10 bases. In nucleotides, the CDR3 is TGCGCCAGCAGCCAAGGTGGTGGTAGCTATGGCTACACCTTC. Translated, it gives CASSQGGGSYGYTF.

In DNA form, the CDR3 reads TGCGCCAGCAGGCGGACGGCGGAGACCCAGTACTTC. It encodes CASRRTAETQYF. The rearrangement joins TRBV10-1 to TRBJ2-5; no definite D call. The CDR3 is 12 residues long. The germline CDR1 and CDR2 sequences are WNHNN and SYGVQD (reference sequence). Deletions cut 6 bases from V and 5 bases from J, with 10 bases between.

This chain connects TRBV7-3 to TRBJ2-5; a weak D match, TRBD1 (7 bases). The CDR3 sequence is 17 residues long. Germline CDR1 SGHTA, CDR2 FQGTGA. Trimming stripped 3 bases from V and 6 bases from J, with 23 bases between. The CDR3 here is CASSFLSGGRGRKTQYF. The DNA for the CDR3 is TGTGCCAGCAGCTTTCTATCAGGGGGGCGAGGCCGAAAGACCCAGTACTTC.

J is TRBJ2-7 and V is TRBV12-5, with 9 positions matching TRBD1. V was clipped by 5 bases and J by 0 bases; unmatched bases: 5. CDR1 LGHNT and CDR2 FRNRAP come from the germline V gene. The CDR3 has 15 amino acids. The CDR3 region has the DNA TGTGCTAGTGGTCATGACAGGGGGTTCTCCTACGAGCAGTACTTC. The encoded protein is CASGHDRGFSYEQYF.

There are a few counts of this clonotype. This chain links TRBV27 with TRBJ2-7; tentative D call: TRBD1 (5 bases). V shed 1 base and J shed 4 bases, with 11 bases lying between them. This CDR3 comprises 14 residues. Germline-derived CDR1 and CDR2 are MNHEY and SMNVEV (reference sequence). The CDR3 here is CASSLFDREYEQYF. The CDR3 nucleotides read TGTGCCAGCAGTTTATTCGACAGAGAGTACGAGCAGTACTTC.

Comments on this clonotype: With a much larger clone just one base away, this may be a read error. V usage is TRBV2 and J usage is TRBJ2-5; 10 bases are a match to TRBD2. The germline V gene encodes CDR1 SNHLY and CDR2 FYNNEI. The CDR3 length is 15 residues. Trimming at V came to 2 bases and at J to 5 bases, leaving 5 bases not matched to a gene. In DNA form, the CDR3 reads TGTGCCAGCAGTGAACCGCCAGCGGGAGGGGAGACCCAGTACTTC. This sequence encodes CASSEPPAGGETQYF.

The rearrangement joins TRBV9 to TRBJ2-5; tentative D call: TRBD2 (6 bases). The CDR3 runs 14 residues. Between the trimmed V and J ends, which lost 2 bases and 4 bases, there was a span of 12 bases. Germline lookup yields CDR1 SGDLS and CDR2 YYNGEE. The CDR3, as DNA: TGTGCCAGCAGCGTCTCACGCGGGATAGAGACCCAGTACTTC. It yields the protein CASSVSRGIETQYF.

The chain recombines TRBV4-3 with TRBJ2-6; 11 bases map to TRBD1. Per the germline V gene, CDR1 is LGHNA and CDR2 is YSLEER. Germline trimming cut 0 bases from V and 4 bases from J; bases unmatched to any gene: 8. This CDR3 spans 19 amino acids. The CDR3 is CASSQDLGTGGSGANVLTF. CDR3 DNA: TGCGCCAGCAGCCAAGACCTCGGGACAGGGGGTTCAGGGGCCAACGTCCTGACTTTC.

The chain joins TRBV4-2 to TRBJ1-2; D is unclear. This CDR3 is built from 13 residues. Trimming took 0 bases from V and 5 from J, leaving 7 bases between them. Germline V gene data show CDR1 as LGHNA and CDR2 as YNFKEQ. CDR3 coding DNA: TGTGCCAGCAGCCAAGATGGGAAGTATGGCTACACCTTC. Translated: CASSQDGKYGYTF.

This clonotype was seen a single time. This chain joins TRBV20-1 and TRBJ2-1; 12 bases align to TRBD2. Germline trimming cut 1 base from V and 0 bases from J; bases unmatched to any gene: 16. The germline V gene encodes CDR1 DFQATT and CDR2 SNEGSKA (reference sequence). This CDR3 region has 21 residues. CDR3 sequence: CSARVAPTGTSGQDSYNEQFF. CDR3 nucleotides: TGCAGTGCTAGAGTGGCCCCCACAGGGACTAGCGGGCAAGACTCCTACAATGAGCAGTTCTTC.